Following are 16 T cell receptor beta chains from one sample sequenced in a study of control samples from healthy donors and cancer patients. The assay was immunoSEQ multiplex PCR, and TCRdb's table has in-frame clones only and misses some. This table has about 190,000 clones, about 93% appearing once. The source material was blood. All receptors come from a man between 18 and 35 years old in good health.

This chain joins TRBV3-1 (or the pseudogene TRBV3-2) and TRBJ1-4, with D unclear. CDR1 and CDR2 (germline): LGHDT, YNNKEL (reference sequence). The CDR3 has 17 residues. V was pared by 4 bases and J by 0 bases, with 15 bases between. CDR3 residues: CASSPTWPGATNEKLFF. The CDR3 bases are TGTGCCAGCAGCCCGACATGGCCCGGGGCAACTAATGAAAAACTGTTTTTT.

This chain joins TRBV20-1 and TRBJ2-4; TRBD1 or TRBD2 may be the D gene (6 bases each). Deletions cut 3 bases from V and 0 bases from J, with 15 bases between. The CDR3 runs to 16 residues. The germline gives CDR1 DFQATT, CDR2 SNEGSKA (reference sequence). The CDR3 here is CSASLGGKLAKNIQYF. In DNA, the CDR3 is TGCAGTGCTAGTTTAGGGGGGAAACTAGCCAAAAACATTCAGTACTTC.

J is TRBJ1-4 and V is TRBV10-1; 8 bases are shared with TRBD1. With V trimmed by 7 bases and J by 3 bases, 10 bases remained unmatched. Germline values: CDR1 WNHNN, CDR2 SYGVQD (reference sequence). This CDR3 spans 16 amino acids. CDR3 nucleotide sequence: TGCGCCAGCACCCCGGACAGGGCGATCGCTAATGAAAAACTGTTTTTT. It yields the protein CASTPDRAIANEKLFF.

V usage is TRBV2 and J usage is TRBJ2-1; no reliable D call. The CDR3 runs 11 residues. Germline assignment: CDR1 SNHLY and CDR2 FYNNEI. Trimming cost V 6 bases and J 3 bases, with 3 bases left between them. The CDR3 region is CASSRYNEQFF. The CDR3 nucleotides read TGTGCCAGCAGCCGCTACAATGAGCAGTTCTTC.

The chain uses TRBV5-1 and TRBJ2-7, with D unresolved. Trimming cost V 4 bases and J 2 bases, with 13 bases left between them. This CDR3 has 14 residues. Per the germline V gene, CDR1 is SGHRS and CDR2 is YFSETQ. The CDR3 spells CASSIGSATYEQYF. For the CDR3, the DNA is TGCGCCAGCAGCATCGGTTCGGCTACCTACGAGCAGTACTTC.

Only a few counts were recorded for this clone. The junction departs from the called germline gene at one end, perhaps through a read error. The rearrangement joins TRBV10-3 to TRBJ1-2; the D is unclear. This CDR3 comprises 13 residues. Per germline, CDR1 ENHRY and CDR2 SYGVKD. CDR3 DNA: TGTGCCATCCGTGAGGCCCTCATCTATGGCTACACCTTC. This codes for CAIREALIYGYTF.

The chain employs TRBV28 and TRBJ2-7, with D unresolved. The CDR3 has 14 amino acids. In germline, CDR1 is MDHEN, CDR2 SYDVKM. V lost 7 bases and J lost 5, with 18 bases in between. The chain's CDR3 is CASTMGGVIDEQYF. The CDR3 DNA sequence: TGTGCCAGCACCATGGGTGGAGTAATCGACGAGCAGTACTTC.

The chain recombines TRBV7-9 with TRBJ2-3; D may be TRBD1 or TRBD2 (7 bases each). Germline V gene data show CDR1 as SEHNR and CDR2 as FQNEAQ (reference sequence). V dropped 8 bases and J dropped 4 bases, with 16 bases sitting between them. This CDR3 is 14 amino acids long. Here the CDR3 reads CASSGGRGADTQYF. For the CDR3, the DNA is TGTGCCAGCTCAGGGGGGAGGGGCGCAGATACGCAGTATTTT.

The J gene is TRBJ2-6, the V gene TRBV28; weak D call: TRBD2 (6 bases). Trimming removed 2 bases from V and 4 bases from J, with 18 bases in between. The CDR3 runs 18 residues. Germline V lookup: CDR1 MDHEN, CDR2 SYDVKM. The CDR3 DNA reads TGTGCCAGCAGTTTAGGGTTGGAGGGAAGTGGAGGGGCCAACGTCCTGACTTTC. Protein: CASSLGLEGSGGANVLTF.

The J gene is TRBJ1-1, the V gene TRBV6-4, with no clear D. The germline V and J ends were trimmed by 0 bases and 5 bases, with 7 bases remaining between them. Looked up from germline, CDR1 is MRHNA and CDR2 is SNTAGT. The CDR3 is 13 residues long. For the CDR3, the DNA is TGTGCCAGCAGTGACTCAGAGGGAACTGAAGCTTTCTTT. It is translated as CASSDSEGTEAFF.

V gene TRBV30 combines with J gene TRBJ1-3, with TRBD1 as a possible D gene (6 bases). This CDR3 has 15 residues. The germline V gene encodes CDR1 GTSNPN and CDR2 SVGIG (reference sequence). Trimming left V 3 bases short and J 0 bases short, with 12 bases between. The CDR3 region is CAWSEQGFSGNTIYF. The CDR3 DNA sequence: TGTGCCTGGAGCGAACAGGGTTTCTCTGGAAACACCATATATTTT.

The rearrangement uses TRBV5-1 and TRBJ2-3; perhaps D is TRBD1 or TRBD2 (5 bases each). CDR3 size: 13 residues. Germline loops: CDR1 SGHRS, CDR2 YFSETQ. The V gene lost 4 bases and the J gene lost 1 base, with 7 bases spanning the gap. CDR3 sequence reads: CASSGGGTDTQYF. In DNA form, the CDR3 reads TGCGCCAGCAGCGGGGGAGGCACAGATACGCAGTATTTT.

This clone occurred a few times. The chain links TRBV7-3 to TRBJ2-2; tentatively, D is TRBD1 (6 bases). The germline V and J ends were trimmed by 0 bases and 6 bases, with 14 bases remaining between them. This CDR3 region has 16 residues. CDR1 and CDR2 (germline): SGHTA, FQGTGA. CDR3 nucleotides: TGTGCCAGCAGCTTAACCGGCAGGGGTTACGCCGGGGAGCTGTTTTTT. This encodes CASSLTGRGYAGELFF.

Remarks on this clone: Other nucleotide sequences from this sample produce the same CDR3. The rearrangement uses TRBV24-1 and TRBJ1-2; D is unresolved. The germline CDR1 and CDR2 sequences are KGHDR and SFDVKD. The CDR3 covers 13 residues. V was pared by 2 bases and J by 4 bases, with 7 bases between. In DNA form, the CDR3 reads TGTGCCACCAGTGATTCCGGGCTCTATGGCTACACCTTC. It specifies CATSDSGLYGYTF.

The chain joins TRBV30 to TRBJ2-1; D is ambiguous. Trimming removed 1 base from V and 10 bases from J, with 11 bases in between. The CDR3 runs to 12 residues. Germline V CDR1 and CDR2: GTSNPN, SVGIG (reference sequence). In DNA form, the CDR3 reads TGTGCCTGGAGTGCCTCAGGAGTCGAGCAGTTCTTC. Its protein product is CAWSASGVEQFF.

The V call is TRBV3-1 (or the pseudogene TRBV3-2), the J call TRBJ1-2, with D possibly matching TRBD1 (5 bases). CDR3 length: 16 amino acids. Per the germline V gene, CDR1 is LGHDT and CDR2 is YNNKEL (reference sequence). V was clipped by 0 bases and J by 4 bases, with 15 bases between them. The CDR3 spells CASSQDGAGVFYGYTF. Here the CDR3 DNA reads TGTGCCAGCAGCCAAGATGGGGCCGGAGTATTCTATGGCTACACCTTC.